These 9 T cell receptor beta chains originate from one sample sequenced in a study of blood T cell repertoires in COVID-19. Profiled with immunoSEQ multiplex PCR; TCRdb holds only in-frame clones, not every one. The profile shows some 200,000 clones, roughly 80% of them singletons. Material for sequencing was PBMCs or T cells enriched from blood (not recorded which). Receptor source: a woman in her 40s with acute COVID-19.

V usage is TRBV5-1 and J usage is TRBJ1-2; TRBD1 is a possible D gene (5 bases). Deletions cut 4 bases from V and 7 bases from J, with 14 bases between. The CDR3 is 13 amino acids. Germline CDR1 is SGHRS and CDR2 is YFSETQ. The CDR3 coding sequence is TGCGCCAGCAGCCCACCGGGGGGATCTGGCTACACCTTC. Its protein product is CASSPPGGSGYTF.

The chain is built from TRBV6-2 or TRBV6-3 and TRBJ2-7; 9 nucleotides line up with TRBD1. V lost 5 bases to trimming and J lost 6 bases; unmatched junction nucleotides: 11. This CDR3 is 15 amino acids long. Germline values: CDR1 MNHEY, CDR2 SVGEGT. The CDR3 loop reads CASSHPRDRVGEQYF. DNA for the CDR3: TGTGCCAGCAGTCACCCTCGGGACAGGGTAGGCGAGCAGTACTTC.

This sequence joins TRBV30 and TRBJ1-2; D remains ambiguous. Per the germline V gene, CDR1 is GTSNPN and CDR2 is SVGIG (reference sequence). CDR3 length equals 12 residues. Trimming pared 5 bases from V and 3 bases from J, leaving 10 bases between. The CDR3 region has the DNA TGTGCCTGGGAGGGAGAGGACTATGGCTACACCTTC. Translated: CAWEGEDYGYTF.

The rearrangement links TRBV3-1 (or the pseudogene TRBV3-2) to TRBJ1-6; maybe TRBD1 (5 bases). Germline loops: CDR1 LGHDT, CDR2 YNNKEL (reference sequence). Trimming took off 4 bases at V and 8 bases at J, with 6 bases between the two ends. The CDR3 consists of 12 residues. The DNA of the CDR3 is TGTGCCAGCAGCCTGGGGCATTCACCCCTCCACTTT. Translating gives CASSLGHSPLHF.

The chain has TRBV27 and TRBJ1-1; D possibly corresponds to TRBD1 (6 bases). This CDR3 is built from 15 residues. The V and J ends lost 4 bases and 5 bases respectively, with 17 bases between them. Germline CDR1 reads MNHEY; CDR2 reads SMNVEV (reference sequence). The CDR3 sequence: CASSSQRGGRTEAFF. The CDR3 region has the DNA TGTGCCAGCAGTTCCCAGCGGGGGGGGCGAACTGAAGCTTTCTTT.

The rearrangement links TRBV9 to TRBJ2-3; D gene ambiguous. Germline assignment: CDR1 SGDLS and CDR2 YYNGEE. V gave up 0 bases and J gave up 1 base, with 6 bases separating them. This CDR3 spans 14 amino acids. The CDR3 region is CASSVVIGTDTQYF. CDR3 nucleotides: TGTGCCAGCAGCGTAGTAATCGGCACAGATACGCAGTATTTT.

The rearrangement uses TRBV6-5 and TRBJ2-7, with 8 bases matching TRBD1. The V and J ends lost 8 bases and 2 bases, in that order; junction bases with no gene match: 8. Germline-derived CDR1 and CDR2 are MNHEY and SVGAGI. There are 14 residues in the CDR3. CDR3 nucleotides: TGTGCCAGCTGGGTAGGGGGACAGGCCTACGAGCAGTACTTC. As protein: CASWVGGQAYEQYF.

This clone was counted a single time. CDR3 sequence reads: CASRGLAGDEQYF. In nucleotides, the CDR3 is TGTGCCAGCAGAGGGCTAGCGGGAGACGAGCAGTACTTC. The J gene is TRBJ2-7, the V gene TRBV5-4; 10 positions match TRBD2. The CDR3 is 13 residues long. Trimming removed 5 bases from V and 5 bases from J; junction bases left unmatched: 4. The germline V gene encodes CDR1 SGHNT and CDR2 YYREEE (reference sequence). The complete variable domain, with remaining parts taken from reference TRBV5-4 and TRBJ2-7, reads ETGVTQSPTHLIKTRGQQVTLRCSSQSGHNTVSWYQQALGQGPQFIFQYYREEENGRGNFPPRFSGLQFPNYSSELNVNALELDDSALYLCASRGLAGDEQYFGPGTRLTVT.

The V call is TRBV7-2, the J call TRBJ2-3; 7 bases line up with TRBD1. The CDR3 has 14 amino acids. V was pared by 1 base and J by 3 bases, with 1 base of the junction left unmatched. Germline V CDR1 and CDR2: SGHTA, FQGNSA. The CDR3 nucleotides are TGTGCCAGCAGCTTAGTGGGACAGACAGATACGCAGTATTTT. It specifies CASSLVGQTDTQYF.